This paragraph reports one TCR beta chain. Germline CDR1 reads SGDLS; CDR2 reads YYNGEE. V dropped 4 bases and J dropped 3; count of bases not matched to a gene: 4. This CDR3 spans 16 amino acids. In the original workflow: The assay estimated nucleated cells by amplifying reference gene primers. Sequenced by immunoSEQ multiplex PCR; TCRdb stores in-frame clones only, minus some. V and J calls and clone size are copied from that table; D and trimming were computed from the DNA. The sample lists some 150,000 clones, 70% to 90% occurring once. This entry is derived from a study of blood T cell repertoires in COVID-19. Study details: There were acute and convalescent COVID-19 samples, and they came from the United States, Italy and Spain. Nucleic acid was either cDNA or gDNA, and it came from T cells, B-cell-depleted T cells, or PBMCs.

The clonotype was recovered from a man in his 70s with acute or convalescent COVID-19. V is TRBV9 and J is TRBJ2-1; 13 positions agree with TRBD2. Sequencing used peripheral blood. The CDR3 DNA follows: TGTGCCAGCAGCTCCCGGACTAGCGGGGGCTACAATGAGCAGTTCTTC. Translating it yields CASSSRTSGGYNEQFF.